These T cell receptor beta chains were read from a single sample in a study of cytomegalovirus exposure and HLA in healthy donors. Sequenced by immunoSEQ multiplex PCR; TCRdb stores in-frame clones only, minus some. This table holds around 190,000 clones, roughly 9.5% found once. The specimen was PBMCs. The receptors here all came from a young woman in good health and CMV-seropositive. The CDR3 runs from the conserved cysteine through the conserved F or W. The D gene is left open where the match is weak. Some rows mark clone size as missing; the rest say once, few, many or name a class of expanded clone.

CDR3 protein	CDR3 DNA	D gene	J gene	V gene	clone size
CASSFTSGNPYEQYF	TGTGCCAGCAGCTTTACTAGCGGAAATCCCTACGAGCAGTACTTC	TRBD2	TRBJ2-7	TRBV7-2	few
CASSPRLAAGSIEQFF	TGTGCCAGCAGCCCCCGCCTAGCGGCGGGCTCGATTGAGCAGTTCTTC	TRBD2	TRBJ2-1	TRBV7-2	.
CASSGRLAGLTDTQYF	TGTGCCAGCAGCGGCAGACTAGCGGGCCTCACAGATACGCAGTATTTT	TRBD2	TRBJ2-3	TRBV7-9	.
CASSHFRDRVTYEQYF	TGTGCCAGCAGCCACTTCCGGGACAGGGTAACCTACGAGCAGTACTTC	TRBD1	TRBJ2-7	TRBV14	few
CAIGQGYGYTF	TGTGCCATCGGACAGGGCTATGGCTACACCTTC	TRBD1	TRBJ1-2	TRBV10-3	.
CASSGQGRGTDTQYF	TGCGCCAGCAGCGGACAGGGGAGGGGCACAGATACGCAGTATTTT	TRBD1	TRBJ2-3	TRBV10-1	few
CASSFSSRTPVGYTF	TGTGCCAGCAGCTTTTCCTCCAGAACGCCTGTCGGCTACACCTTC	.	TRBJ1-2	TRBV5-5	few
CASTSYNEQFF	TGTGCCAGCACTTCCTACAATGAGCAGTTCTTC	.	TRBJ2-1	TRBV27	few
CASASRTGGYNEQFF	TGCGCCAGCGCATCACGGACAGGGGGCTACAATGAGCAGTTCTTC	TRBD1	TRBJ2-1	TRBV5-1	few
CASSYQTGTYEQYF	TGCGCCAGCAGCTATCAGACAGGCACCTACGAGCAGTACTTC	.	TRBJ2-7	TRBV5-1	.
CASSPRTGGEQYF	TGCGCCAGCAGTCCCCGGACAGGGGGCGAGCAGTACTTC	TRBD1	TRBJ2-7	TRBV5-1	few
CASRWGSGSGSYNEQFF	TGTGCCAGTAGATGGGGAAGCGGGAGTGGATCCTACAATGAGCAGTTCTTC	TRBD2	TRBJ2-1	TRBV19	few
CASSKEGQFVGELFF	TGTGCCAGCAGCAAAGAAGGACAGTTCGTCGGGGAGCTGTTTTTT	.	TRBJ2-2	TRBV21-1	.
CASSAGEWTIYF	TGTGCCAGCAGTGCAGGGGAATGGACCATATATTTT	.	TRBJ1-3	TRBV6-1	.
CASSLGQGDQPQHF	TGCGCCAGCAGCCTAGGACAGGGAGACCAGCCCCAGCATTTT	TRBD1	TRBJ1-5	TRBV4-1	few
CASSLSLGGSNEQFF	TGTGCCAGCAGTTTATCCCTAGGGGGTTCGAATGAGCAGTTCTTC	.	TRBJ2-1	TRBV27	few
CASSTSGGSYEQYF	TGTGCCAGTAGCACTAGCGGGGGCTCCTACGAGCAGTACTTC	TRBD2	TRBJ2-7	TRBV19	few
CASSFGHTQYF	TGTGCCAGCAGCTTCGGACATACCCAGTACTTC	.	TRBJ2-7	TRBV7-9	.
CASSSTDSLYTDTQYF	TGTGCCAGCAGCTCGACAGACAGTTTATACACAGATACGCAGTATTTT	.	TRBJ2-3	TRBV7-9	once
CASSETGEDTEAFF	TGTGCCAGCAGTGAAACAGGGGAGGACACTGAAGCTTTCTTT	TRBD1	TRBJ1-1	TRBV6-4	.
CASSFGQGKDTEAFF	TGTGCCAGCAGTTTCGGACAGGGGAAGGACACTGAAGCTTTCTTT	TRBD1	TRBJ1-1	TRBV28	few
CASSPGTSGRGEQYF	TGTGCCAGCAGTCCCGGGACTAGCGGGAGAGGCGAGCAGTACTTC	TRBD2	TRBJ2-7	TRBV28	.
CASSQGVLRRTDTQYF	TGTGCCAGCAGCCAAGGCGTTCTAAGGAGGACAGATACGCAGTATTTT	.	TRBJ2-3	TRBV4-2	.
CASSPSPGNTEAFF	TGTGCCAGCAGTCCGTCCCCGGGGAACACTGAAGCTTTCTTT	.	TRBJ1-1	TRBV6-4	.